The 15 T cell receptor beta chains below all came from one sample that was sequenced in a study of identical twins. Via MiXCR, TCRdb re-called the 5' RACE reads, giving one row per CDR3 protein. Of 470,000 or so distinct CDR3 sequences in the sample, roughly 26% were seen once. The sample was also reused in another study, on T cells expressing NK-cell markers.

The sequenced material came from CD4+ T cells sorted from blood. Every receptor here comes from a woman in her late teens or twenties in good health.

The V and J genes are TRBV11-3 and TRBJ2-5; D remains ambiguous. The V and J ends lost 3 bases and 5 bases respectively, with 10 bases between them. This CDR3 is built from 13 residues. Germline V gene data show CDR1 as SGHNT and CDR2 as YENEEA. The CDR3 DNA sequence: TGTGCCAGCAGCTTCAGCTATTGGGAGACCCAGTACTTC. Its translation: CASSFSYWETQYF. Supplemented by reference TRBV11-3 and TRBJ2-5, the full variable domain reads EAGVVQSPRYKIIEKKQPVAFWCNPISGHNTLYWYLQNLGQGPELLIRYENEEAVDDSQLPKDRFSAERLKGVDSTLKIQPAELGDSAVYLCASSFSYWETQYFGPGTRLLVL.

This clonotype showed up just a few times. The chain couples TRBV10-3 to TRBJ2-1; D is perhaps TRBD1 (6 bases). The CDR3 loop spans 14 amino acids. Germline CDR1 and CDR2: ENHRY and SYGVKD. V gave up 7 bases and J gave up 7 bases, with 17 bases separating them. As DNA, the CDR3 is TGTGCCATCACCTTGACAGGCACGGGAAATGAGCAGTTCTTC. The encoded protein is CAITLTGTGNEQFF.

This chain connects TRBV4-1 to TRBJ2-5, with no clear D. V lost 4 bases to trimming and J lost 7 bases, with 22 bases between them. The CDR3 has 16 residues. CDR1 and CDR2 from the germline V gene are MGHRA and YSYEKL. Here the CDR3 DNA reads TGCGCCAGCAGCCCCCTCGTTGCAGCTGGGTTGGGGACCCAGTACTTC. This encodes CASSPLVAAGLGTQYF.

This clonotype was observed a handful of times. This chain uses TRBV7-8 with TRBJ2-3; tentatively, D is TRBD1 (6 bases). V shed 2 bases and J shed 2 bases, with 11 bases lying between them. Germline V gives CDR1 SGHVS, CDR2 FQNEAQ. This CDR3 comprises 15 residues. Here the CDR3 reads CASSLWDTITDTQYF. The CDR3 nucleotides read TGTGCCAGCAGCTTATGGGACACGATCACAGATACGCAGTATTTT.

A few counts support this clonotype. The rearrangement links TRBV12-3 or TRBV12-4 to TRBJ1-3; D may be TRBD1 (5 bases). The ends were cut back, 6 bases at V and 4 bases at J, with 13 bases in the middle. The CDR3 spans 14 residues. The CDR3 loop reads CASSEGAGGNTIYF. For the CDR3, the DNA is TGTGCCAGCAGCGAAGGGGCTGGAGGAAACACCATATATTTT.

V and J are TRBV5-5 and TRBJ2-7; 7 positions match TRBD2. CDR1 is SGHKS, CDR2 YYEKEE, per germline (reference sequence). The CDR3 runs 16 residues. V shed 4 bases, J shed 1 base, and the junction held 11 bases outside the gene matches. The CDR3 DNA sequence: TGTGCCAGCAGCCAAGTCGGGGGGAGGGTGTCCTACGAGCAGTACTTC. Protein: CASSQVGGRVSYEQYF.

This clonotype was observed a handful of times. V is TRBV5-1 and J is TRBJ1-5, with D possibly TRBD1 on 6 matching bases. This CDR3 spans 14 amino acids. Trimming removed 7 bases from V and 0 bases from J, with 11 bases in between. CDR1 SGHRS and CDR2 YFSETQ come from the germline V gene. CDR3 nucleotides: TGCGCCAGCTCCAGGGGATTTAGCAATCAGCCCCAGCATTTT. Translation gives CASSRGFSNQPQHF.

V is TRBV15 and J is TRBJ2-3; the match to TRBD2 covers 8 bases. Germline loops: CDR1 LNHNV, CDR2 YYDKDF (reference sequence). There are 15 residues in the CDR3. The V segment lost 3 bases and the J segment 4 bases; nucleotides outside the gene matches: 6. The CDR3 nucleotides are TGTGCCACCAGCAGCTCTCGGGGGGGGTCAGATACGCAGTATTTT. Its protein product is CATSSSRGGSDTQYF.

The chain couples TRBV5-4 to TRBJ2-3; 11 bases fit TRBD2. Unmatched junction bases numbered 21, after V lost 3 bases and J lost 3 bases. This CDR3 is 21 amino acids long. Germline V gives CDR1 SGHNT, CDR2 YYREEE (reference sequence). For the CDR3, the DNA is TGTGCCAGCAGCTCCCTCTTGACTAGCGGGATCCTACTGTCGGGTACAGATACGCAGTATTTT. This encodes CASSSLLTSGILLSGTDTQYF.

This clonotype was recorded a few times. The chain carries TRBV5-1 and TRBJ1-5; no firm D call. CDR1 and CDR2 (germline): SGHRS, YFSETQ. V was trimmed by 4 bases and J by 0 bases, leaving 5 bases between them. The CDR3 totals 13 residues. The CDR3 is CASSIDSNQPQHF. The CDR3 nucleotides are TGCGCCAGCAGCATTGATAGCAATCAGCCCCAGCATTTT.

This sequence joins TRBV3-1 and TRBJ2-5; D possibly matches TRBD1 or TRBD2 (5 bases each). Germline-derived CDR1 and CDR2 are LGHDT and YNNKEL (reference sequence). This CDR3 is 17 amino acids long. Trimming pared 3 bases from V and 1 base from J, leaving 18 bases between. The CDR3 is CASSHQAGTRVQETQYF. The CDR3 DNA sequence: TGTGCCAGCAGCCACCAGGCCGGGACCAGAGTCCAAGAGACCCAGTACTTC.

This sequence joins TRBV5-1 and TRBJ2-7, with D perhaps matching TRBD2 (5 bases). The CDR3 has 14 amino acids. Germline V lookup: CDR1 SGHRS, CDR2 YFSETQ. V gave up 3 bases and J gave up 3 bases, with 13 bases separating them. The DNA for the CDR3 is TGCGCCAGCAGCTCGACTATCGGGCGCTACGAGCAGTACTTC. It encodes CASSSTIGRYEQYF.

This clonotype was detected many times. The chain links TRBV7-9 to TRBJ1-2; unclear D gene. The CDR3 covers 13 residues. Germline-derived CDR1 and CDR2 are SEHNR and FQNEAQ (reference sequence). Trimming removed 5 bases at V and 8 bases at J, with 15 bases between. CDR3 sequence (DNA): TGTGCCAGCAGCCCCCGGGAGGGTAGGGGCTACACCTTC. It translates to CASSPREGRGYTF.

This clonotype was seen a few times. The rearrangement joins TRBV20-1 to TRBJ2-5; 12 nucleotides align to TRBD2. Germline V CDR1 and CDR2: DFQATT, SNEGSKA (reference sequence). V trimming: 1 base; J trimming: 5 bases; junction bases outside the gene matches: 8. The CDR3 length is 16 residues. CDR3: CSARGGLAGTRETQYF. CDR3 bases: TGCAGTGCTAGAGGAGGACTAGCGGGGACGAGGGAGACCCAGTACTTC.

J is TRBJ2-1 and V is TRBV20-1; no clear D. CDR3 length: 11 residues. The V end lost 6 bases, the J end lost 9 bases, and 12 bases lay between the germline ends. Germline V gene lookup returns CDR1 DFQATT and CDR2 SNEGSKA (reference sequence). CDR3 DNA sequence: TGCAGTGCGACCCGTTTGCCTGAGCAGTTCTTC. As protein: CSATRLPEQFF.